The rows below give T cell receptor beta chains drawn from one sample of a study of blood T cell repertoires in COVID-19. Repertoires were generated with immunoSEQ multiplex PCR, while TCRdb's copy carries only in-frame clones and drops some. Of about 140,000 clones detected, around 83% appear once; the ten largest clones hold approximately 8.3%. Sequencing was carried out using peripheral blood. All receptors derive from a woman in her sixties or seventies with acute or convalescent COVID-19. Both conserved end residues are part of each CDR3. D genes are given only for firm matches. Not every row has a clone size; where given, it reads once, few, many or a size class.

clone_size j_call v_call d_call cdr3_nt cdr3_aa
NA TRBJ1-4 TRBV28 NA TGTGCCAGCAGTTCCCAGGGGTTTGCAACTAATGAAAAACTGTTTTTT CASSSQGFATNEKLFF
NA TRBJ2-1 TRBV9 NA TGTGCCAGCAGTACATCGGGGTTTGGTAACAATGAGCAGTTCTTC CASSTSGFGNNEQFF
NA TRBJ1-1 TRBV2 NA TGTGCCAGCAGTGAAAGTGGCAGCGTGAACACTGAAGCTTTCTTT CASSESGSVNTEAFF
NA TRBJ2-7 TRBV28 NA TGTGCCAGCAGTCTAACCTACGAGCAGTACTTC CASSLTYEQYF
NA TRBJ1-6 TRBV6-5 NA TGTGCCAGCAGGCAGGGGTATAATTCACCCCTCCACTTT CASRQGYNSPLHF
NA TRBJ1-2 TRBV12-3/TRBV12-4 TRBD1 TGTGCCAGCATTGAAGGGACAGGGGAGGGCTACACCTTC CASIEGTGEGYTF
NA TRBJ2-5 TRBV3-1/TRBV3-2 TRBD2 TGTGCCAGCAGCCGACCTTTAGCGGGGGGGGAGACCCAGTACTTC CASSRPLAGGETQYF
NA TRBJ1-1 TRBV9 NA TGTGCCAGCAGCGTAGAGGGACAGAACACTGAAGCTTTCTTT CASSVEGQNTEAFF
NA TRBJ1-2 TRBV19 TRBD1 TGTGCCAGTCAAAGATACGGGACAGGGGTGGAAGGCTACACCTTC CASQRYGTGVEGYTF
NA TRBJ2-4 TRBV6-4 NA TGTGCCAGCAGTGAGAGTGGGGGCAGAGGGATTCAGTACTTC CASSESGGRGIQYF
NA TRBJ1-5 TRBV6-4 NA TGTGCCAGCAGTTTATATCCCGGAGGAAATCAGCCCCAGCATTTT CASSLYPGGNQPQHF
once TRBJ2-7 TRBV27 TRBD1 TGTGCCAGCAGTTTCCGACAGGGGGGCTACGAGCAGTACTTC CASSFRQGGYEQYF
few TRBJ2-3 TRBV29-1 NA TGCAGCGTTCCCCTCACGGGCACAGATACGCAGTATTTT CSVPLTGTDTQYF
NA TRBJ1-1 TRBV9 NA TGTGCCAGCAGCGTAGCCCATAACACTGAAGCTTTCTTT CASSVAHNTEAFF
once TRBJ2-2 TRBV3-1/TRBV3-2 NA TGTGCCAGCAGTCCTAGCGCGCACGAGGGGGAGCTGTTTTTT CASSPSAHEGELFF
NA TRBJ2-7 TRBV9 TRBD1 TGTGCCAGCAGCGTCGGGCTTAGGGACAGGGGTCCTCCATACGAGCAGTACTTC CASSVGLRDRGPPYEQYF
NA TRBJ1-2 TRBV29-1 TRBD1 TGCAGCGTTGCGGACAGGGAGGCCTATGGCTACACCTTC CSVADREAYGYTF
NA TRBJ2-7 TRBV28 NA TGTGCCAGCAGTCCCCACGGCTACGAGCAGTACTTC CASSPHGYEQYF
NA TRBJ2-2 TRBV4-3 TRBD1 TGCGCCAGCAGCCTCGGGACAGCGAACACCGGGGAGCTGTTTTTT CASSLGTANTGELFF
NA TRBJ2-3 TRBV5-4 TRBD2 TGTGCCAGCAGCCTTCGGGGGGGCACAGATACGCAGTATTTT CASSLRGGTDTQYF
NA TRBJ2-1 TRBV7-9 TRBD1 TGTGCCAGCAGCTTTCCGGGACAGGGAATCGACAATGAGCAGTTCTTC CASSFPGQGIDNEQFF
NA TRBJ2-5 TRBV30 NA TGTGCCTGGAGTGGACAACCAAGAGAGACCCAGTACTTC CAWSGQPRETQYF
NA TRBJ1-3 TRBV28 NA TGTGCCAGCAGTTTATTGGGACTAAACTCTGGAAACACCATATATTTT CASSLLGLNSGNTIYF
NA TRBJ1-2 TRBV6-1 TRBD1 TGTGCCAGCAGTGAAGATGGAGTCAGGGGGCAGGGTGGCTACACCTTC CASSEDGVRGQGGYTF
NA TRBJ2-1 TRBV10-3 TRBD2 TGTGCCATCAGTGAAGGACTAGCGGGGGCTTCTCTTTACAATGAGCAGTTCTTC CAISEGLAGASLYNEQFF
NA TRBJ2-7 TRBV27 NA TGTGCCAGCAGTTTATCCGGGGACTACGAGCAGTACTTC CASSLSGDYEQYF
NA TRBJ2-2 TRBV4-1 NA TGCGCCAGCAGCCAAGAGCGTCTCTACACCGGGGAGCTGTTTTTT CASSQERLYTGELFF
NA TRBJ2-7 TRBV19 TRBD1 TGTGCCAGTGGTAAAAGACAGGGAGCCTACGAGCAGTACTTC CASGKRQGAYEQYF
NA TRBJ1-2 TRBV14 TRBD1 TGTGCCAGCAGTCGTCGAGCGACAGGGAGCGGGGGCTACACCTTC CASSRRATGSGGYTF
few TRBJ2-1 TRBV28 NA TGTGCCAGCAGGCCCGCTCCGGACTGGAGCTCCTACAATGAGCAGTTCTTC CASRPAPDWSSYNEQFF
NA TRBJ2-7 TRBV6-5 NA TGTGCCAGCAGTTCCTCGACTGTCTACGAGCAGTACTTC CASSSSTVYEQYF
NA TRBJ1-2 TRBV28 NA TGTGCCAGCAGCCCTCGTAACTATGGCTACACCTTC CASSPRNYGYTF
NA TRBJ1-6 TRBV14 TRBD1 TGTGCCAGCAGCCAAGCAATTCGGACAGGGGACTCACCCCTCCACTTT CASSQAIRTGDSPLHF
NA TRBJ1-2 TRBV30 TRBD1 TGTGCCTGGACCCCGGGACAGCTCTATGGCTACACCTTC CAWTPGQLYGYTF
NA TRBJ1-5 TRBV4-3 NA TGCGCCAGCAGCCAAGATCTAGCACAGGGCTATCAGCCCCAGCATTTT CASSQDLAQGYQPQHF
NA TRBJ1-1 TRBV2 NA TGTGCCAGCAGGCCGACAGCAGGGAACACTGAAGCTTTCTTT CASRPTAGNTEAFF
NA TRBJ2-2 TRBV6-5 NA TGTGCCAGCAGTCACCGGGGGTCCGGGGAGCTGTTTTTT CASSHRGSGELFF
NA TRBJ2-5 TRBV4-2 NA TGTGCCAGCAGCCCAACTAGCTTACAGACCCAGTACTTC CASSPTSLQTQYF
NA TRBJ2-2 TRBV11-3 TRBD2 TGTGCCAGCAGCTTAGATGGGACTAGCCCCGACGGGGAGCTGTTTTTT CASSLDGTSPDGELFF
NA TRBJ2-7 TRBV9 TRBD1 TGTGCCAGCAGCGCCTGGACAGGGGGAGGCGAGCAGTACTTC CASSAWTGGGEQYF
NA TRBJ2-3 TRBV5-4 NA TGTGCCAGCAGCTCACCCCAACGTGGGGAGAGCACAGATACGCAGTATTTT CASSSPQRGESTDTQYF
NA TRBJ1-5 TRBV28 TRBD1 TGTGCCAGCAGTACCGGGACAGGCAGCAATCAGCCCCAGCATTTT CASSTGTGSNQPQHF
NA TRBJ1-1 TRBV11-2 TRBD1 TGTGCCAGCAGCTCGTGGACAGGGGGCCCGAACACTGAAGCTTTCTTT CASSSWTGGPNTEAFF
NA TRBJ2-3 TRBV9 NA TGTGCCAGCAGCGTAGCCCCCCCGGGACAATCAGATACGCAGTATTTT CASSVAPPGQSDTQYF
NA TRBJ2-1 TRBV21-1 NA TGTGCCAGCAGCAAATTCCCAAATCGGAAACTAGCCAATGAGCAGTTCTTC CASSKFPNRKLANEQFF
NA TRBJ1-3 TRBV10-3 TRBD1 TGTGCCACCGGGACAGGGGGAAACACCATATATTTT CATGTGGNTIYF
NA TRBJ1-1 TRBV6-5 NA TGTGCCAGCAGTTACTTTAGCAGGGGAGTCTCTGAAGCTTTCTTT CASSYFSRGVSEAFF